This is a list of T cell receptor beta chains from one sample in a study of identical twins. One entry per CDR3 protein results from TCRdb running MiXCR on the 5' RACE reads. There are hundreds of thousands of distinct CDR3 sequences in the sample; around 6.1% occur only once, and around 2% lies in the top ten. The specimen sequenced was naive T cells sorted from blood. The receptors stem from a man aged 18 to 29 in good health. CDR3s include the opening cysteine and the closing phenylalanine or tryptophan. D genes are given only for firm matches. Each size is how often the clone was seen (once, few, many) or a class if it is expanded.

abundance	v_gene	d_gene	len	j_gene	CDR3aa	CDR3nt
many	TRBV7-2	.	14	TRBJ1-2	CASSLGGSANGYTF	TGTGCCAGCAGCTTAGGGGGTAGTGCAAATGGCTACACCTTC
many	TRBV10-3	.	15	TRBJ2-1	CAISVISIGGREQFF	TGTGCCATCAGTGTAATATCGATAGGAGGCAGGGAGCAGTTCTTC
many	TRBV30	.	12	TRBJ2-7	CAWMGGDYEQYF	TGTGCCTGGATGGGGGGTGACTACGAGCAGTACTTC
few	TRBV28	TRBD1	13	TRBJ1-4	CASRGQHIEKLFF	TGTGCCAGCAGGGGACAGCACATTGAAAAACTGTTTTTT
many	TRBV20-1	TRBD2	16	TRBJ2-1	CSAKRTSGSSYNEQFF	TGCAGTGCTAAACGGACTAGCGGAAGTTCCTACAATGAGCAGTTCTTC
many	TRBV18	TRBD1	17	TRBJ2-1	CASSPRSGTGVYNEQFF	TGTGCCAGCTCACCACGATCCGGGACAGGAGTCTACAATGAGCAGTTCTTC
few	TRBV7-8	TRBD2	17	TRBJ2-7	CASSLSRDYPSSYEQYF	TGTGCCAGCAGCTTATCACGGGACTACCCGAGCTCCTACGAGCAGTACTTC
many	TRBV28	TRBD1	16	TRBJ2-7	CASSFSNGQGTYEQYF	TGTGCCAGCAGTTTCTCTAATGGACAGGGGACCTACGAGCAGTACTTC
many	TRBV20-1	.	14	TRBJ2-4	CSARGDAFKNIQYF	TGCAGTGCTAGGGGGGATGCTTTCAAAAACATTCAGTACTTC
few	TRBV20-1	TRBD2	14	TRBJ2-3	CSAERSGGTDTQYF	TGCAGTGCTGAGAGAAGCGGGGGCACAGATACGCAGTATTTT